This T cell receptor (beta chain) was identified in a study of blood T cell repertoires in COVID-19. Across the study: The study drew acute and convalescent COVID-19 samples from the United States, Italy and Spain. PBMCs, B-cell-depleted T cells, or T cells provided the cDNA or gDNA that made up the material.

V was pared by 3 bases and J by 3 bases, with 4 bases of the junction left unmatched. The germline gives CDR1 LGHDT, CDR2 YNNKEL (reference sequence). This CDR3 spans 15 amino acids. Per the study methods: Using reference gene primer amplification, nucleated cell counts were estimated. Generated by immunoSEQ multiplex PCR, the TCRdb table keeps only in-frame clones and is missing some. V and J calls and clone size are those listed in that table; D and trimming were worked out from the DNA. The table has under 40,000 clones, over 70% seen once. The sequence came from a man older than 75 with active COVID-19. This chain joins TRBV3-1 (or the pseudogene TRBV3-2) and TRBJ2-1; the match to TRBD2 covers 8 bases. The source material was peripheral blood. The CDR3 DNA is TGTGCCAGCAGCCATGGCGGGAGGTTCTACAATGAGCAGTTCTTC. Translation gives CASSHGGRFYNEQFF.